This entry is about one T cell receptor (beta chain). Its antigen remains unknown. With 60 Vbeta and 13 Jbeta primers, the PCR was carried out. The repertoire was sequenced with immunoSEQ multiplex PCR; TCRdb's copy has only in-frame clones and lacks some. The table records about 140,000 clones, approximately 80% of them present only once. This sample is drawn from a study of cytomegalovirus exposure and HLA in healthy donors. Across the whole study: There were 100 million to 120 million unique TCR beta sequences, drawn from about 179 million T cells, in an earlier analysis.

Findings of the study overall: A later analysis associated 16,000 or so TCR beta sequences with HLA alleles at a 0.05 false discovery rate.

This CDR3 is 13 amino acids long. V gave up 6 bases and J gave up 5 bases; unmatched junction bases: 6. CDR1 is MNHNY and CDR2 is SVGAGI in the germline V gene (reference sequence). The chain joins TRBV6-6 to TRBJ1-1; 7 bases fit TRBD1. The material sequenced was PBMCs. This sequence originates from a woman between 50 and 59 years old in good health and CMV-seronegative. The CDR3 sequence is CASRRDRQTEAFF. CDR3 coding DNA: TGTGCCAGCAGACGGGACAGACAGACTGAAGCTTTCTTT.